Given below is one T cell receptor (beta chain) in context. Antigen specificity is unknown. The CDR3 has 13 amino acids. CDR1 and CDR2 (germline): SNHLY, FYNNEI. Trimming took 4 bases from V and 4 from J, leaving 9 bases between them. This record comes from a study of T cell responses to AZD1222 COVID-19 vaccine. Study-wide findings and caveats: Breadth and depth of Spike-specific TCRs rose after two AZD1222 doses. It should be noted that donors were predominantly white British and more often female, and clonal diversity was possibly underestimated.

The protocol was immunoSEQ multiplex PCR, while the TCRdb copy is restricted to in-frame clones and leaves out a portion. The sample has around 220,000 clones, roughly 94% seen once. The specimen comprised peripheral blood, sampled 28 days after the second dose of the MenACWY control vaccine. V and J are TRBV2 and TRBJ2-3; D might be TRBD1 or TRBD2, each matching 5 bases. This clonotype was sampled from an adult who received the MenACWY meningococcal vaccine as a control. CDR3 sequence: CASSAGQADTQYF. The CDR3 nucleotides read TGTGCCAGCAGTGCGGGGCAGGCAGATACGCAGTATTTT.